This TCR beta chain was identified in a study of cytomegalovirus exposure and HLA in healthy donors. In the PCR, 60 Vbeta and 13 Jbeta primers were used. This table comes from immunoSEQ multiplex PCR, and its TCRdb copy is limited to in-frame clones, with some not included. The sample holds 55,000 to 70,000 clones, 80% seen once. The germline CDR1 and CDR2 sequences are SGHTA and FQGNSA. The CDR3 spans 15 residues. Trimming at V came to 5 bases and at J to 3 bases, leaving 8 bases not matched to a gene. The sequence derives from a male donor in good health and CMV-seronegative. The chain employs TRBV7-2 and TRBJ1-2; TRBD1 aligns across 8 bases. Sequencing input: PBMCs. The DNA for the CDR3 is TGTGCCAGCAGCGGCGCAGGGGGCGAAGACTATGGCTACACCTTC. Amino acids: CASSGAGGEDYGYTF.